This TCR beta chain was identified during a study of vaccination and CD4 T cells after COVID-19. Study details: Each person enrolled got two BNT162b2 or mRNA-1273 vaccine doses.

The treatment is: 10-day PBMC culture with coronavirus spike peptide pools or control peptides (ViraFEST assay). Trimming took 1 base from V and 6 from J; bases not matched to a gene: 4. Germline V gene sequence: CDR1 SQVTM, CDR2 ANQGSEA. The CDR3 loop spans 13 amino acids. Cultured CD4+ T-cell DNA underwent Oncomine TCR Beta short-read sequencing. TCRdb re-derived calls from the PCR reads in MiXCR, one entry per CDR3 protein. The sample contains about 15,000 distinct CDR3 sequences, over 50% of which appear only once. As concerns this clonotype: Antigen specificity is unknown.

The rearrangement uses TRBV29-1 and TRBJ2-7; 9 bases agree with TRBD1. Sequenced input: CD4+ T cells from blood, cultured in vitro. The TCR comes from a human donor who had recovered from COVID-19. The CDR3 DNA sequence: TGCAGCGTTGAAGCGCGACAGGGGGGCGAGCAGTACTTC. Protein product: CSVEARQGGEQYF.